This T cell receptor (beta chain) is drawn from a study of cytomegalovirus exposure and HLA in healthy donors. As for this clone: The antigen is unknown.

Germline V lookup: CDR1 MNHEY, CDR2 SMNVEV (reference sequence). The ends were cut back, 2 bases at V and 2 bases at J, with 15 bases in the middle. The CDR3 sequence is 16 residues long. Primers included in the PCR were 60 Vbeta and 13 Jbeta primers. Assay used: immunoSEQ multiplex PCR; TCRdb lists only in-frame clones, some missing. The table shows approximately 180,000 clones, with about four fifths occurring only once. Findings of the study overall: The likely explanation for a cluster of highly shared sequence variants was sequencing artifact. It was confirmed in vitro that a few of the CMV-associated chains were specific for CMV antigens. Most CMV-associated TCR beta chains were later found to appear HLA-restricted. The records held CMV serostatus as the only immune exposure information.

Sequencing used PBMCs. This chain links TRBV27 with TRBJ1-2; tentative D call: TRBD1 (6 bases). The receptor was derived from a young woman in good health and CMV-seronegative. The CDR3 DNA reads as TGTGCCAGCAGTTTAAAACCTCAGGGGAACAACTATGGCTACACCTTC. It codes for CASSLKPQGNNYGYTF.